This TCR beta chain was found in a study of ipilimumab plus nivolumab after autologous stem cell transplantation. General study points: Authors suggest TCR repertoire, Treg phenotype and gut microbiota support further study.

In regard to this clone: As yet, its antigen is unknown.

Sequenced by immunoSEQ multiplex PCR; TCRdb stores in-frame clones only, minus some. The repertoire holds around 2,400 clones, with about 92% as singletons. This receptor was taken from a male donor with primary mediastinal lymphoma. Sequencing was performed on PBMCs, taken in a trial of ipilimumab plus nivolumab as post-transplant consolidation.

CDR3 DNA sequence: TGTGCCAGCAGTAACACAGGAAGGAATGAAAAACTGTTTTTT. Its protein is CASSNTGRNEKLFF. This chain links TRBV6-1 with TRBJ1-4; weak D call: TRBD1 (5 bases). The V gene lost 5 bases and the J gene lost 5 bases, with 12 bases spanning the gap. The CDR3 spans 14 residues. Germline values: CDR1 MNHNS, CDR2 SASEGT.